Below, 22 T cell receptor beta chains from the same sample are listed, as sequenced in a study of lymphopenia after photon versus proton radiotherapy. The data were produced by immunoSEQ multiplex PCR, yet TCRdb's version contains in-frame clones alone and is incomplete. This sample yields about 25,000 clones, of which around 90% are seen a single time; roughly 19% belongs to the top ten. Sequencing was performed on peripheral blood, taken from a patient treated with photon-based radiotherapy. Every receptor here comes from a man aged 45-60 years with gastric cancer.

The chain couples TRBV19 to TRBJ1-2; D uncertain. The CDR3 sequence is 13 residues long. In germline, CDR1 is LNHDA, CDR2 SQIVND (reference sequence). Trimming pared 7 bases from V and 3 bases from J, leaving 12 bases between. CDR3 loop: CASTKGPDYGYTF. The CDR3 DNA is TGTGCCAGTACAAAAGGGCCAGACTATGGCTACACCTTC. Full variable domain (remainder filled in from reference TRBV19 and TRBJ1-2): DGGITQSPKYLFRKEGQNVTLSCEQNLNHDAMYWYRQDPGQGLRLIYYSQIVNDFQKGDIAEGYSVSREKKESFPLTVTSAQKNPTAFYLCASTKGPDYGYTFGSGTRLTVV.

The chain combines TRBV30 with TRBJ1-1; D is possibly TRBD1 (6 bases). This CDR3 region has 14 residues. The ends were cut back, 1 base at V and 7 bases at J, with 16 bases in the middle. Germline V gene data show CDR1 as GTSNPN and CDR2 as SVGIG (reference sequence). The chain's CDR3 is CAWSALAGAGEAFF. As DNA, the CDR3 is TGTGCCTGGAGTGCCCTCGCGGGGGCCGGTGAAGCTTTCTTT.

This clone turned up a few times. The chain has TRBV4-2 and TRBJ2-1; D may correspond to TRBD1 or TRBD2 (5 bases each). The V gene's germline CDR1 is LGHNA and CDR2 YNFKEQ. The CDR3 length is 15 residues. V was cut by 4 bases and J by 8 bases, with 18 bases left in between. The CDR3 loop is CASSRGTSPVDEQFF. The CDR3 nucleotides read TGTGCCAGCAGCCGAGGGACCTCGCCCGTCGATGAGCAGTTCTTC.

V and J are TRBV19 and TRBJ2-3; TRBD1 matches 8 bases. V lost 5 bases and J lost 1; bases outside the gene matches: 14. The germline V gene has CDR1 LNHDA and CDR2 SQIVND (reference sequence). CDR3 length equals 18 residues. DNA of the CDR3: TGTGCCAGTAGTCCGAGGACAGGGAGTAGCTCAGGCACAGATACGCAGTATTTT. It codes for CASSPRTGSSSGTDTQYF.

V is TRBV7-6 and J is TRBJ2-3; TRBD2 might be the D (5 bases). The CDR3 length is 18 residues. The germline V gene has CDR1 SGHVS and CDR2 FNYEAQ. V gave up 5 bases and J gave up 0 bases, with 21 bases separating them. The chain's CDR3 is CASSARRTTGSSTDTQYF. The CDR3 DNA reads TGTGCCAGCAGCGCTAGGAGGACGACGGGGTCCAGCACAGATACGCAGTATTTT.

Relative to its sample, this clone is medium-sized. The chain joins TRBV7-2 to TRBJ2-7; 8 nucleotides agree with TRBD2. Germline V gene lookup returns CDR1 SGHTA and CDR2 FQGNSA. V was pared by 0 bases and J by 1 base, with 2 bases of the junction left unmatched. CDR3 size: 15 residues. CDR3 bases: TGTGCCAGCAGCTTAGCAGCGGGGGAATCCTACGAGCAGTACTTC. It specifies CASSLAAGESYEQYF.

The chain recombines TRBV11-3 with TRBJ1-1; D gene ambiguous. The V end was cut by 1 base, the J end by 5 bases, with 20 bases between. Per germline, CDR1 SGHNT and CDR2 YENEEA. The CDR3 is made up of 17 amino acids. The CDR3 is CASSLGACSVTITEAFF. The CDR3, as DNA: TGTGCCAGCAGCTTAGGGGCCTGCTCCGTGACAATAACTGAAGCTTTCTTT.

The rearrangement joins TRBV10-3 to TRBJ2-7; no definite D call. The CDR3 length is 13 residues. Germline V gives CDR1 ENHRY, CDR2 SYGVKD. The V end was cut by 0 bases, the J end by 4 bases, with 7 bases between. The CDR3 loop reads CAISESSRYEQYF. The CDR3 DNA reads TGTGCCATCAGTGAGTCGTCGAGGTACGAGCAGTACTTC.

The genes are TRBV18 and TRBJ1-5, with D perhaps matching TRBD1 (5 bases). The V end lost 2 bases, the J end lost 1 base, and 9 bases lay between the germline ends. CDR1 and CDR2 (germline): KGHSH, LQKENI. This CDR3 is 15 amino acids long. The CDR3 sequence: CASSPGGGSNQPQHF. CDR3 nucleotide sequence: TGTGCCAGCTCACCAGGTGGGGGGAGCAATCAGCCCCAGCATTTT.

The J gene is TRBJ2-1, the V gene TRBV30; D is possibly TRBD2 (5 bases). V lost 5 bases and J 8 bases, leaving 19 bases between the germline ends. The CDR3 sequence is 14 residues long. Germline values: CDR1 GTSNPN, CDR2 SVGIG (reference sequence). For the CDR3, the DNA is TGTGCCTGGTATGATTTCGGGAAAAGCGATGAGCAGTTCTTC. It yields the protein CAWYDFGKSDEQFF.

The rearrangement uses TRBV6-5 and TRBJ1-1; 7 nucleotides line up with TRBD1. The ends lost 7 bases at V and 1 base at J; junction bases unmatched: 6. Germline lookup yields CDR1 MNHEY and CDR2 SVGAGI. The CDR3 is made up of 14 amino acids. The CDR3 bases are TGTGCCAGCATACCGGGACAGCCGAACACTGAAGCTTTCTTT. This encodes CASIPGQPNTEAFF.

This CDR3 reads CASSFGQGQGDTIYF. CDR3 coding DNA: TGTGCCAGCAGTTTTGGGCAGGGCCAAGGTGACACCATATATTTT. The V gene is TRBV27, the J gene TRBJ1-3; D may be TRBD1 (5 bases). CDR1 is MNHEY, CDR2 SMNVEV, per germline (reference sequence). The CDR3 totals 15 residues. Trimming shortened V by 3 bases and J by 8 bases, and 17 bases separated the two germline ends.

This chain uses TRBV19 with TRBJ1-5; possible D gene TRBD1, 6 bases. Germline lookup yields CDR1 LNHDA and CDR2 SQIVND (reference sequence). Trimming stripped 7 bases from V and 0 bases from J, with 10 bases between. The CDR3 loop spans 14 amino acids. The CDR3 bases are TGTGCCAGTAAGGGGGTTTATAGCAATCAGCCCCAGCATTTT. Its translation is CASKGVYSNQPQHF.

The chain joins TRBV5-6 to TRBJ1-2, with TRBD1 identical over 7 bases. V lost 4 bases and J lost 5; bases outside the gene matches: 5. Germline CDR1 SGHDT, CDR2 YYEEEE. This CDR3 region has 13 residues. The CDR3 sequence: CASSPGQAYGYTF. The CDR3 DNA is TGTGCCAGCAGCCCAGGACAGGCGTATGGCTACACCTTC.

This chain's CDR3 is CASSRGTGNYEQYF. The CDR3 nucleotides read TGTGCCAGCAGTCGTGGGACAGGGAATTACGAGCAGTACTTC. V is TRBV11-1 and J is TRBJ2-7; 9 bases match TRBD1. Germline CDR1 SGHAT, CDR2 FQDESV (reference sequence). The CDR3 spans 14 residues. J gave up 4 bases and V 6 bases, and 7 bases lay outside the gene matches.

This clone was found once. In DNA form, the CDR3 reads TGTGCCAGCTCACCTTACTACTCTGGGGCCAACGTCCTGACTTTC. It yields the protein CASSPYYSGANVLTF. The chain uses TRBV18 and TRBJ2-6, with D unresolved. Germline CDR1 reads KGHSH; CDR2 reads LQKENI. This CDR3 is built from 15 residues. Trimming left V 3 bases short and J 0 bases short, with 6 bases between.

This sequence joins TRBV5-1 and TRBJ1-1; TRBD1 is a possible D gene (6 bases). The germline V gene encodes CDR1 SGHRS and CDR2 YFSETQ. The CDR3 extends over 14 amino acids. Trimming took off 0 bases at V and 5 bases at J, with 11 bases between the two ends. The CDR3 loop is CASSLDRAVTEAFF. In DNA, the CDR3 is TGCGCCAGCAGCTTGGACAGGGCGGTAACTGAAGCTTTCTTT.

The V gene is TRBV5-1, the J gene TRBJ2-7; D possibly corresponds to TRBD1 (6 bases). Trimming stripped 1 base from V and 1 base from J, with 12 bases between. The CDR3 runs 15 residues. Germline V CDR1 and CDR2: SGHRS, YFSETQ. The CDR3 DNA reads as TGCGCCAGCAGCTTGCGACAGGAGCCTTCCTACGAGCAGTACTTC. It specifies CASSLRQEPSYEQYF.

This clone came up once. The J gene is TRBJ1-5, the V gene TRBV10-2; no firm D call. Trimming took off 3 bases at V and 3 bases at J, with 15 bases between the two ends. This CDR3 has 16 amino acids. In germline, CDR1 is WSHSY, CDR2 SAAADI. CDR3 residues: CASSDGQAQINQPQHF. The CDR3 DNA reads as TGCGCCAGCAGTGATGGGCAGGCGCAGATCAATCAGCCCCAGCATTTT.

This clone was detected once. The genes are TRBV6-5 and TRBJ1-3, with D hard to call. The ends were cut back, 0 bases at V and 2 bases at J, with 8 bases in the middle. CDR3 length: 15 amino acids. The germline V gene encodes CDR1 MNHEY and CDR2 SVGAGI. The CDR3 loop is CASSYSTGAGNTIYF. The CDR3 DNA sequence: TGTGCCAGCAGTTACTCGACGGGTGCTGGAAACACCATATATTTT.

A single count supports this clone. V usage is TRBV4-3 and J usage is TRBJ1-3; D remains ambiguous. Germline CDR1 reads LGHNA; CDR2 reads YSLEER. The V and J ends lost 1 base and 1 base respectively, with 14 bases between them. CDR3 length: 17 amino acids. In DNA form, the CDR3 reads TGCGCCAGCAGCCAAGGGGCAGCCCATCTATCTGGAAACACCATATATTTT. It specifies CASSQGAAHLSGNTIYF.

CDR3 in DNA: TGTGCCAGCAGTTCACTAGCGGCGAGCACAGATACGCAGTATTTT. Residues: CASSSLAASTDTQYF. This rearrangement joins TRBV6-1 to TRBJ2-3; TRBD2 aligns across 8 bases. The CDR3 sequence is 15 residues long. Germline V gene sequence: CDR1 MNHNS, CDR2 SASEGT. V was clipped by 5 bases and J by 0 bases; unmatched bases: 4.